One and the same sample provided the 30 T cell receptor beta chains below, sequenced in a study of OX40 agonist ivuxolimab in advanced cancers. Libraries came from the immunoSEQ multiplex PCR assay. This is the immuneACCESS table as TCRdb keeps it, with only in-frame sequences that have V and J called. A part of the clones is gone; compared with another copy, unresolved V genes explain less than half, and the rest is unexplained. Recorded for this sample are around 110,000 clones; about 93% of them occurred a single time. More than 0.15% of the sample belongs to the ten largest clones. The sequences come from CD4+ or CD8+ T cells sorted from blood, collected in a trial of the OX40 agonist ivuxolimab. Every receptor here comes from an adult with an advanced solid tumor such as melanoma, head and neck, liver or kidney cancer.

This clone was seen only a few times. The chain uses TRBV28 and TRBJ1-1; no reliable D call. The V gene's germline CDR1 is MDHEN and CDR2 SYDVKM. This CDR3 region has 13 residues. V lost 5 bases and J 3 bases, leaving 10 bases between the germline ends. The chain's CDR3 is CASSPRRHTEAFF. The CDR3 nucleotides are TGTGCCAGCAGTCCCAGACGGCACACTGAAGCTTTCTTT.

The chain couples TRBV19 to TRBJ2-2, with 7 bases fitting TRBD2. The CDR3 has 16 residues. Germline-derived CDR1 and CDR2 are LNHDA and SQIVND (reference sequence). Trimming at V came to 3 bases and at J to 7 bases, leaving 11 bases not matched to a gene. CDR3 nucleotide sequence: TGTGCCAGTAGTATGTGGACTAGTGGTCTTGGCGGGGAGCTGTTTTTT. It yields the protein CASSMWTSGLGGELFF.

V gene TRBV15 combines with J gene TRBJ1-3, with D unresolved. Deletions cut 0 bases from V and 4 bases from J, with 4 bases between. The CDR3 has 13 amino acids. Germline CDR1 LNHNV, CDR2 YYDKDF (reference sequence). CDR3 DNA: TGTGCCACCAGCAGAGATAAAGGAAACACCATATATTTT. Translating it yields CATSRDKGNTIYF.

J is TRBJ2-1 and V is TRBV6-6, with 8 nucleotides matching TRBD1. The V gene's germline CDR1 is MNHNY and CDR2 SVGAGI (reference sequence). Losses at the gene ends were 2 bases for V and 6 bases for J; bases not matched to a gene: 6. The CDR3 covers 15 residues. This CDR3 reads CASSYLGQASNEQFF. The CDR3 DNA is TGTGCCAGCAGTTACCTGGGACAGGCCAGCAATGAGCAGTTCTTC.

The chain employs TRBV10-1 and TRBJ2-3; D gene unclear. V was shortened by 8 bases and J by 5 bases, with 5 bases between the two germline ends. The CDR3 totals 10 residues. The germline V gene has CDR1 WNHNN and CDR2 SYGVQD (reference sequence). CDR3 residues: CASPGDTQYF. The DNA for the CDR3 is TGCGCCAGCCCGGGAGATACGCAGTATTTT.

The rearrangement uses TRBV5-1 and TRBJ2-1, with 9 positions matching TRBD2. Losses at the gene ends were 6 bases for V and 4 bases for J; bases not matched to a gene: 11. The CDR3 loop spans 16 amino acids. Germline V gives CDR1 SGHRS, CDR2 YFSETQ. CDR3 residues: CASKPVGGGDYNEQFF. The CDR3 nucleotides read TGCGCCAGCAAACCCGTTGGCGGGGGGGATTACAATGAGCAGTTCTTC.

The rearrangement joins TRBV19 to TRBJ2-2, with D tentatively TRBD1 (6 bases). The CDR3 consists of 14 residues. V shed 5 bases and J shed 3 bases, with 10 bases lying between them. CDR1 is LNHDA and CDR2 is SQIVND in the germline V gene (reference sequence). CDR3: CASSGTLYTGELFF. The DNA for the CDR3 is TGTGCCAGTAGTGGGACACTTTACACCGGGGAGCTGTTTTTT.

This clone was seen only once. Other nucleotide sequences in the sample specify the same CDR3. This chain joins TRBV7-8 and TRBJ1-2; perhaps TRBD1 as D (6 bases). CDR1 and CDR2 (germline): SGHVS, FQNEAQ. The V gene lost 1 base and the J gene lost 5 bases, with 8 bases spanning the gap. CDR3 length equals 13 residues. CDR3 bases: TGTGCCAGCAGCTTAGACAGGGATTATGGCTACACCTTC. Its protein is CASSLDRDYGYTF.

The chain is built from TRBV2 and TRBJ1-2, with TRBD1 matching 7 bases. This CDR3 spans 13 amino acids. V was pared by 7 bases and J by 8 bases, with 10 bases of the junction left unmatched. Germline-derived CDR1 and CDR2 are SNHLY and FYNNEI. This chain's CDR3 is CASTLTGARGYTF. In DNA, the CDR3 is TGTGCCAGCACCTTAACAGGGGCGAGGGGCTACACCTTC.

The gene calls are TRBV7-3 and TRBJ2-2; possible D gene TRBD1, 6 bases. The germline V gene has CDR1 SGHTA and CDR2 FQGTGA. The CDR3 extends over 14 amino acids. V was trimmed by 1 base and J by 5 bases, leaving 8 bases between them. The chain's CDR3 is CASSLNTGTGELFF. In nucleotides, the CDR3 is TGTGCCAGCAGCTTAAACACAGGGACCGGGGAGCTGTTTTTT.

The genes are TRBV18 and TRBJ2-2; 7 bases are shared with TRBD1. The germline gives CDR1 KGHSH, CDR2 LQKENI. The CDR3 has 15 amino acids. With 0 bases clipped from V and 4 bases from J, the junction kept 2 bases outside the gene matches. The CDR3 spells CASSPPGGVTGELFF. The CDR3 DNA sequence: TGTGCCAGCTCACCACCAGGGGGCGTCACCGGGGAGCTGTTTTTT. The complete variable domain, with remaining parts taken from reference TRBV18 and TRBJ2-2, reads NAGVMQNPRHLVRRRGQEARLRCSPMKGHSHVYWYRQLPEEGLKFMVYLQKENIIDESGMPKERFSAEFPKEGPSILRIQQVVRGDSAAYFCASSPPGGVTGELFFGEGSRLTVL.

The chain recombines TRBV5-1 with TRBJ2-7, with 10 bases identical to TRBD1. Germline values: CDR1 SGHRS, CDR2 YFSETQ. This CDR3 is 18 amino acids long. The trim removed 0 bases at V and 1 base at J, leaving 10 bases unmatched. This chain's CDR3 is CASSLGIRDRGQSYEQYF. CDR3 in DNA: TGCGCCAGCAGCTTGGGGATCCGGGACAGGGGTCAATCCTACGAGCAGTACTTC.

The genes are TRBV11-2 and TRBJ2-1; D call uncertain. The germline V and J ends were trimmed by 1 base and 6 bases, with 1 base remaining between them. The CDR3 spans 11 residues. Germline V gene sequence: CDR1 SGHAT, CDR2 FQNNGV. The CDR3 loop is CASSLGNEQFF. In DNA, the CDR3 is TGTGCCAGCAGCTTAGGCAATGAGCAGTTCTTC.

The rearrangement uses TRBV15 and TRBJ2-4; 10 nucleotides agree with TRBD2. V lost 6 bases and J lost 6; bases outside the gene matches: 11. This CDR3 has 16 amino acids. Germline CDR1 reads LNHNV; CDR2 reads YYDKDF (reference sequence). CDR3 in amino acids: CATRAGRGLAVNIQYF. For the CDR3, the DNA is TGTGCCACCAGAGCTGGGCGAGGACTAGCGGTAAACATTCAGTACTTC.

This chain links TRBV6-4 with TRBJ2-3; tentatively, D is TRBD2 (5 bases). The CDR3 has 14 residues. The V gene lost 3 bases and the J gene lost 2 bases, with 9 bases spanning the gap. Per the germline V gene, CDR1 is MRHNA and CDR2 is SNTAGT. The CDR3 nucleotides read TGTGCCAGCAGTGATAGGGAGTACACAGATACGCAGTATTTT. Translated: CASSDREYTDTQYF.

The J gene is TRBJ1-1, the V gene TRBV5-1; no firm D call. The CDR3 contains 13 residues. Trimming shortened V by 0 bases and J by 0 bases, and 3 bases separated the two germline ends. Looked up from germline, CDR1 is SGHRS and CDR2 is YFSETQ. For the CDR3, the DNA is TGCGCCAGCAGCTTGGTGGTGAACACTGAAGCTTTCTTT. It specifies CASSLVVNTEAFF.

This chain links TRBV6-1 with TRBJ1-2, with TRBD1 matching 7 bases. Germline trimming cut 3 bases from V and 7 bases from J; bases unmatched to any gene: 8. The CDR3 spans 14 residues. In germline, CDR1 is MNHNS, CDR2 SASEGT. The CDR3 protein is CASSDMTGYGGYTF. The CDR3 region has the DNA TGTGCCAGCAGTGACATGACAGGGTACGGTGGCTACACCTTC.

This clone came up once. The rearrangement joins TRBV6-1 to TRBJ1-2; D not certain. Trimming removed 0 bases at V and 3 bases at J, with 5 bases between. The germline gives CDR1 MNHNS, CDR2 SASEGT. CDR3 length: 13 residues. The chain's CDR3 is CASSEATHYGYTF. CDR3 bases: TGTGCCAGCAGTGAAGCAACACACTATGGCTACACCTTC.

The chain links TRBV4-1 to TRBJ2-7, with D perhaps matching TRBD2 (5 bases). In germline, CDR1 is MGHRA, CDR2 YSYEKL. V was cut by 3 bases and J by 1 base, with 19 bases left in between. This CDR3 is 17 amino acids long. CDR3 protein: CASSQQRPRPGSYEQYF. The CDR3, as DNA: TGCGCCAGCAGCCAGCAACGACCCCGTCCGGGATCCTACGAGCAGTACTTC.

This chain joins TRBV6-5 and TRBJ2-7; D call uncertain. From germline, CDR1 is MNHEY and CDR2 SVGAGI. Between the trimmed V and J ends, which lost 5 bases and 0 bases, there was a span of 14 bases. The CDR3 sequence is 15 residues long. CDR3 protein: CASSVWRPSSYEQYF. The DNA of the CDR3 is TGTGCCAGCAGTGTATGGAGACCCAGCTCCTACGAGCAGTACTTC.

V is TRBV19 and J is TRBJ1-2; no firm D call. Germline CDR1 and CDR2: LNHDA and SQIVND (reference sequence). Deletions cut 2 bases from V and 2 bases from J, with 12 bases between. The CDR3 loop spans 15 amino acids. CDR3: CASSIIGQVNYGYTF. In nucleotides, the CDR3 is TGTGCCAGTAGTATAATTGGGCAGGTGAACTATGGCTACACCTTC.

The V and J genes are TRBV28 and TRBJ1-1; the match to TRBD1 covers 7 bases. Germline V gene lookup returns CDR1 MDHEN and CDR2 SYDVKM. V shed 6 bases, J shed 5 bases, and the junction held 12 bases outside the gene matches. This CDR3 spans 15 amino acids. The DNA of the CDR3 is TGTGCCAGCAGAACCCCACAGGGGATGAGGACTGAAGCTTTCTTT. Translation: CASRTPQGMRTEAFF.

The chain carries TRBV15 and TRBJ1-5; tentatively, D is TRBD1 (6 bases). Trimming shortened V by 5 bases and J by 6 bases, and 23 bases separated the two germline ends. The germline gives CDR1 LNHNV, CDR2 YYDKDF (reference sequence). The CDR3 spans 17 residues. The DNA of the CDR3 is TGTGCCACCAGCCCCTTCCTTTACAGGGAGGCAGTTCAGCCCCAGCATTTT. Amino acid sequence: CATSPFLYREAVQPQHF.

The chain joins TRBV15 to TRBJ2-7; D is unclear. Germline V lookup: CDR1 LNHNV, CDR2 YYDKDF (reference sequence). This CDR3 spans 12 amino acids. Between the trimmed V and J ends, which lost 3 bases and 3 bases, there was a span of 6 bases. CDR3 nucleotides: TGTGCCACCAGCAGCCAGGACTACGAGCAGTACTTC. It yields the protein CATSSQDYEQYF.

This clone was recorded only once. The gene calls are TRBV18 and TRBJ2-3; no definite D call. Trimming took 3 bases from V and 0 from J, leaving 7 bases between them. Looked up from germline, CDR1 is KGHSH and CDR2 is LQKENI. This CDR3 is built from 14 residues. Here the CDR3 DNA reads TGTGCCAGCTCACCCCAAAGAAGCACAGATACGCAGTATTTT. Its protein product is CASSPQRSTDTQYF.

The chain links TRBV29-1 to TRBJ2-2; perhaps D is TRBD1 or TRBD2 (6 bases each). Looked up from germline, CDR1 is SQVTM and CDR2 is ANQGSEA. Between the trimmed V and J ends, which lost 3 bases and 9 bases, there was a span of 11 bases. The CDR3 totals 12 residues. CDR3 sequence: CSVDWGARELFF. In nucleotides, the CDR3 is TGCAGCGTTGACTGGGGGGCTAGGGAGCTGTTTTTT.

This chain connects TRBV27 to TRBJ1-6, with 9 bases identical to TRBD1. Germline CDR1 reads MNHEY; CDR2 reads SMNVEV (reference sequence). The junction had 8 bases not matched to a gene; V was cut back by 5 bases and J by 9 bases. The CDR3 totals 15 residues. CDR3 protein: CASSTIQGASSPLHF. The CDR3, as DNA: TGTGCCAGCAGTACAATACAGGGGGCAAGTTCACCCCTCCACTTT.

The V gene is TRBV19, the J gene TRBJ1-1; the D gene is possibly TRBD1 (5 bases). Deletions cut 2 bases from V and 1 base from J, with 14 bases between. The CDR3 is 16 amino acids. Germline CDR1 LNHDA, CDR2 SQIVND (reference sequence). The chain's CDR3 is CASSIYLGQPNTEAFF. CDR3 nucleotides: TGTGCCAGTAGTATATATCTCGGACAACCGAACACTGAAGCTTTCTTT. The variable domain in full, completed from reference TRBV19 and TRBJ1-1, reads DGGITQSPKYLFRKEGQNVTLSCEQNLNHDAMYWYRQDPGQGLRLIYYSQIVNDFQKGDIAEGYSVSREKKESFPLTVTSAQKNPTAFYLCASSIYLGQPNTEAFFGQGTRLTVV.

The gene calls are TRBV19 and TRBJ1-2; D possibly corresponds to TRBD1 (6 bases). In germline, CDR1 is LNHDA, CDR2 SQIVND (reference sequence). Trimming took off 7 bases at V and 4 bases at J, with 19 bases between the two ends. The CDR3 is 15 amino acids. CDR3 sequence: CASTPQGQGTYGYTF. CDR3 nucleotide sequence: TGTGCCAGTACCCCCCAAGGGCAGGGGACCTATGGCTACACCTTC. The whole variable domain, remainder taken from reference TRBV19 and TRBJ1-2, is DGGITQSPKYLFRKEGQNVTLSCEQNLNHDAMYWYRQDPGQGLRLIYYSQIVNDFQKGDIAEGYSVSREKKESFPLTVTSAQKNPTAFYLCASTPQGQGTYGYTFGSGTRLTVV.

The chain has TRBV18 and TRBJ2-7, with TRBD1 as a possible D gene (6 bases). The CDR3 length is 13 residues. V lost 6 bases and J lost 0, with 9 bases in between. Germline lookup yields CDR1 KGHSH and CDR2 LQKENI. The CDR3: CASSKGHSYEQYF. As DNA, the CDR3 is TGTGCCAGCTCCAAGGGACACTCCTACGAGCAGTACTTC.